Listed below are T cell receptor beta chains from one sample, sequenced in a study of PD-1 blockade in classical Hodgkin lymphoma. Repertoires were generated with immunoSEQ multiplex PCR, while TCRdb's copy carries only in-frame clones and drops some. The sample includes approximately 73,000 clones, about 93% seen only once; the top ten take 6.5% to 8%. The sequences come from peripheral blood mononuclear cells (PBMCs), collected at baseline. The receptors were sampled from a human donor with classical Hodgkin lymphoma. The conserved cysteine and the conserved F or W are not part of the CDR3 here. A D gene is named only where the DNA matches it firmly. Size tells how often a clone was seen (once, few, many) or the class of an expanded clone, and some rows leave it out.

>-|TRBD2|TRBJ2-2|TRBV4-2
ASSQDWSGLVEGGGELF
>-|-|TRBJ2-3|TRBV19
ASSIEGWGPGGTDTQY
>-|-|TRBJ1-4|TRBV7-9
ASSPSYTATNEKLF
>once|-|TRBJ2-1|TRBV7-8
ASSLALSEQF
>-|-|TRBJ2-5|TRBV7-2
ASSLSPGLAKKTQY
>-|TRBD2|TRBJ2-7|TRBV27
ASRRLAGSYEQY
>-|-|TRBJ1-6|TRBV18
ASSPKRDPAGNSPLH
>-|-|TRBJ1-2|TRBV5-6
ASVNKANYGYT
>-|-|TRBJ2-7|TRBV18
ASSISEGGAYEQY
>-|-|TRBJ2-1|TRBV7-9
ASSGGDEQF
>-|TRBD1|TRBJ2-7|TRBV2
AGSGDRGLYEQY
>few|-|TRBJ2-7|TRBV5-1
ASSPRERGDREQY
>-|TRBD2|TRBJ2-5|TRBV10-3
AISESRKRGPYQETQY
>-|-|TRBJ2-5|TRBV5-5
ASSLVQGWQETQY
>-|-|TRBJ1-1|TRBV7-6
ASSFMYGEGVNTEAF
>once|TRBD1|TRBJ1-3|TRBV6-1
ASSEGTGLYTIY
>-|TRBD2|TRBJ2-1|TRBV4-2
ASSQMTSGASYNEQF
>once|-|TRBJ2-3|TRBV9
ASSVVSSDTQY
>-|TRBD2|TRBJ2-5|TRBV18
ASSRLAGLETQY
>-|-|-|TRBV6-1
ASSEVKTGKPYEQY
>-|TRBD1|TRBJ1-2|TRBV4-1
ASSQVDRADNYGYT
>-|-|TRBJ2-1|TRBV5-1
ASSLGQGWNEQF
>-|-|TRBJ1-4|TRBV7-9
ASSLDQGLDTGEKLF
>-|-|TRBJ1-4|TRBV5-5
ASSFNTPTNEKLF
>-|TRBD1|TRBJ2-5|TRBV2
ASSLDRAKTQY
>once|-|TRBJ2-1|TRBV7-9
ASSHPGPERGQF
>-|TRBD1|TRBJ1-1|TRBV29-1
SVDRGQGTEAF
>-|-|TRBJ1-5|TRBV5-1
ASSLGDILSNQPQH
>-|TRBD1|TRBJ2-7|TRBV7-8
ASSLAWRDREGEQY
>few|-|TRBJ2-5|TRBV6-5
ASSYRDETQY
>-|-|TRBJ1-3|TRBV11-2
ASSWIEGLSGNTIY
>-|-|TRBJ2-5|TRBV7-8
ASSLVETQY
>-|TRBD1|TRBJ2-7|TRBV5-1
ASSPGQSSSYEQY
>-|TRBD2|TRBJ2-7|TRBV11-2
ASSRTSGGYEQY
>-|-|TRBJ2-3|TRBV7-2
ASSLATSGTDTQY
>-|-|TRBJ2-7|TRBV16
ASSQLDGRRPYEQY
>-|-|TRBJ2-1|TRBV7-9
AKERLEDEQF
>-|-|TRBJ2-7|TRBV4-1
ASSQENVGEQY
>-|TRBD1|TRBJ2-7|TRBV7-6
ASSQNAGTGPHEQY
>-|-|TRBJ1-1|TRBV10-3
AIKSEDTEAF
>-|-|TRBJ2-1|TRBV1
TSSLWGPLGEQF
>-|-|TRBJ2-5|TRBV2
ASQPSSHETQY
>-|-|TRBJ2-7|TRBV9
ASSVSTSYEQY
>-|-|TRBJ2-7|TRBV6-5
ASGLSAGYEQY
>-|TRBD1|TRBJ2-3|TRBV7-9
ASSGWTGPSTDTQY
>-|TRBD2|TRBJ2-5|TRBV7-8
ASSLRTSGRGMETQY
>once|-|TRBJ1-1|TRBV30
AWSSGTSGLEAF
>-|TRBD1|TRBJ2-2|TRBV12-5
ASGFWDRVWTGELF
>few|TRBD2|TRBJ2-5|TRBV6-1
ASSEISGVLKETQY
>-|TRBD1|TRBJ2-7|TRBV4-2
ASSQDLTGGYEQY
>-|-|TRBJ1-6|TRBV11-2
ASSLAQNSPLH
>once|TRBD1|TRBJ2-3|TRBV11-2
ASSKSLLQGAASTDTQY
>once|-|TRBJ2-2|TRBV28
ASSPAGVPGELF
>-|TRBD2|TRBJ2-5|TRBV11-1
ASSFFPAGVETQY
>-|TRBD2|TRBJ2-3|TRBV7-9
ASSPYPSTSGSSDTQY